These T cell receptor beta chains were read from a single sample in a study of OX40 agonist ivuxolimab in advanced cancers. The method was immunoSEQ multiplex PCR; TCRdb's version includes in-frame clones alone and lacks a portion of them. The sample lists approximately 82,000 clones, 88% occurring once. The starting material was CD4+ or CD8+ T cells sorted from blood, obtained in a trial of the OX40 agonist ivuxolimab. All receptors derive from an adult with an advanced solid tumor such as melanoma, head and neck, liver or kidney cancer. CDR3s include the opening cysteine and the closing phenylalanine or tryptophan. Each record gives: D gene, CDR3 length, V gene, J gene, CDR3 protein. The D gene is left open where the match is weak.

d_gene: TRBD2
len: 16
v_gene: TRBV10-1
j_gene: TRBJ2-1
CDR3aa: CASSESLAGGRNEQFF

d_gene: .
len: 14
v_gene: TRBV4-1
j_gene: TRBJ2-1
CDR3aa: CASSQQESYNEQFF

d_gene: TRBD1
len: 13
v_gene: TRBV6-5
j_gene: TRBJ1-2
CDR3aa: CASSYYRGNGYTF

d_gene: .
len: 15
v_gene: TRBV2
j_gene: TRBJ1-5
CDR3aa: CASSDLGHGNQPQHF

d_gene: TRBD2
len: 14
v_gene: TRBV28
j_gene: TRBJ2-7
CDR3aa: CASSLSSGIYEQYF

d_gene: .
len: 13
v_gene: TRBV6-1
j_gene: TRBJ2-5
CDR3aa: CASGDRLGETQYF

d_gene: .
len: 16
v_gene: TRBV21-1
j_gene: TRBJ2-2
CDR3aa: CASSKYQGGNTGELFF

d_gene: TRBD2
len: 12
v_gene: TRBV5-5
j_gene: TRBJ2-7
CDR3aa: CASSRLAGELNF

d_gene: TRBD1
len: 15
v_gene: TRBV28
j_gene: TRBJ1-5
CDR3aa: CASSSSGQVWQPQHF

d_gene: .
len: 12
v_gene: TRBV11-2
j_gene: TRBJ1-1
CDR3aa: CASSLVLTEAFF

d_gene: .
len: 12
v_gene: TRBV28
j_gene: TRBJ2-3
CDR3aa: CASGAVTDTQYF

d_gene: TRBD2
len: 18
v_gene: TRBV5-1
j_gene: TRBJ2-1
CDR3aa: CASSLTGLRLAGANEQFF

d_gene: TRBD2
len: 16
v_gene: TRBV5-1
j_gene: TRBJ2-7
CDR3aa: CASSASTSGTYYEQYF

d_gene: .
len: 12
v_gene: TRBV10-3
j_gene: TRBJ2-1
CDR3aa: CAISESTREQFF

d_gene: TRBD2
len: 14
v_gene: TRBV29-1
j_gene: TRBJ2-5
CDR3aa: CSVGTQAGDGTQYF

d_gene: .
len: 12
v_gene: TRBV29-1
j_gene: TRBJ2-5
CDR3aa: CSVGETRETQYF

d_gene: .
len: 13
v_gene: TRBV7-2
j_gene: TRBJ2-5
CDR3aa: CASTGTVAGTQYF

d_gene: TRBD1
len: 15
v_gene: TRBV4-2
j_gene: TRBJ2-4
CDR3aa: CASSQGGTGDNIQYF

d_gene: .
len: 15
v_gene: TRBV5-4
j_gene: TRBJ2-3
CDR3aa: CASSLEQGGGDTQYF

d_gene: .
len: 15
v_gene: TRBV19
j_gene: TRBJ1-3
CDR3aa: CASSTQANTGNTIYF

d_gene: .
len: 13
v_gene: TRBV6-1
j_gene: TRBJ1-1
CDR3aa: CASSSQMGTEAFF

d_gene: TRBD1
len: 14
v_gene: TRBV6-5
j_gene: TRBJ1-1
CDR3aa: CASSRGPVNTEAFF

d_gene: TRBD2
len: 12
v_gene: TRBV30
j_gene: TRBJ2-1
CDR3aa: CAWSTSGNEQFF

d_gene: .
len: 15
v_gene: TRBV30
j_gene: TRBJ1-6
CDR3aa: CAWRIPSQGNSPLHF

d_gene: TRBD1
len: 17
v_gene: TRBV11-2
j_gene: TRBJ2-4
CDR3aa: CASSSERTGGAKNIQYF

d_gene: .
len: 13
v_gene: TRBV29-1
j_gene: TRBJ2-1
CDR3aa: CSVAMVGGNEQFF

d_gene: .
len: 14
v_gene: TRBV7-8
j_gene: TRBJ2-7
CDR3aa: CASSLVGNSYEQYF

d_gene: TRBD2
len: 18
v_gene: TRBV4-1
j_gene: TRBJ2-3
CDR3aa: CASSLRTLGLADTDTQYF

d_gene: .
len: 14
v_gene: TRBV9
j_gene: TRBJ2-7
CDR3aa: CASSPEVVLGEQYF

d_gene: TRBD2
len: 14
v_gene: TRBV10-3
j_gene: TRBJ2-1
CDR3aa: CAIMGSGGWNEQFF

d_gene: .
len: 16
v_gene: TRBV28
j_gene: TRBJ1-5
CDR3aa: CASSLGGGYSNQPQHF

d_gene: .
len: 16
v_gene: TRBV5-1
j_gene: TRBJ2-6
CDR3aa: CASSRDGPSGANVLTF

d_gene: .
len: 18
v_gene: TRBV9
j_gene: TRBJ2-6
CDR3aa: CASTPGGAPSSGANVLTF

d_gene: .
len: 15
v_gene: TRBV30
j_gene: TRBJ1-4
CDR3aa: CAWSEASATNEKLFF

d_gene: .
len: 15
v_gene: TRBV5-6
j_gene: TRBJ1-1
CDR3aa: CASSYSGRGTTEAFF

d_gene: .
len: 12
v_gene: TRBV30
j_gene: TRBJ2-3
CDR3aa: CAWSTATDTQYF

d_gene: .
len: 15
v_gene: TRBV11-3
j_gene: TRBJ2-3
CDR3aa: CASSLGSVATDTQYF

d_gene: .
len: 12
v_gene: TRBV10-3
j_gene: TRBJ1-5
CDR3aa: CAISELDQPQHF

d_gene: TRBD1
len: 14
v_gene: TRBV18
j_gene: TRBJ2-5
CDR3aa: CASSPRQGQETQYF

d_gene: .
len: 13
v_gene: TRBV6-1
j_gene: TRBJ1-1
CDR3aa: CASRITGGTEAFF

d_gene: TRBD2
len: 14
v_gene: TRBV6-1
j_gene: TRBJ2-1
CDR3aa: CASRRAGDGNEQFF

d_gene: TRBD1
len: 13
v_gene: TRBV11-2
j_gene: TRBJ1-2
CDR3aa: CASSSGQGYGYTF

d_gene: .
len: 11
v_gene: TRBV5-6
j_gene: TRBJ2-3
CDR3aa: CASSLIDTQYF

d_gene: TRBD2
len: 15
v_gene: TRBV2
j_gene: TRBJ2-1
CDR3aa: CASSLLGAGENEQFF

d_gene: .
len: 13
v_gene: TRBV30
j_gene: TRBJ2-7
CDR3aa: CAWSGRGSYEQYF